This TCR beta chain came from a study of blood T cell repertoires in COVID-19. The germline V gene encodes CDR1 MGHDK and CDR2 SYGVNS. The CDR3 runs 16 residues. The V and J ends lost 3 bases and 0 bases, in that order; junction bases with no gene match: 4. Profiled with immunoSEQ multiplex PCR; TCRdb holds only in-frame clones, not every one. The sample has under 300,000 clones; over 75% are singletons. The gene calls are TRBV25-1 and TRBJ2-2, with 7 positions matching TRBD1. Sequenced input: peripheral blood. This TCR was recovered from a young man who had recovered from COVID-19. CDR3 nucleotides: TGTGCCAGCAGTGATTTAGGGGGCCCGAACACCGGGGAGCTGTTTTTT. Amino acids: CASSDLGGPNTGELFF.